This TCR beta chain was obtained from a study of OX40 agonist ivuxolimab in advanced cancers. This clone was picked up one time. V was shortened by 5 bases and J by 4 bases, with 14 bases between the two germline ends. This CDR3 is 15 amino acids long. The germline gives CDR1 MNHEY, CDR2 SVGAGI. This table comes from immunoSEQ multiplex PCR, and its TCRdb copy is limited to in-frame clones, with some not included. The sample consists of roughly 40,000 clones, about 80% of them appearing once. V and J are TRBV6-5 and TRBJ2-2; D unclear. The sequences come from CD4+ or CD8+ T cells sorted from blood, collected in a trial of the OX40 agonist ivuxolimab. The TCR originated in an adult with an advanced solid tumor such as melanoma, head and neck, liver or kidney cancer. CDR3: CASSTQSRGTGELFF. DNA for the CDR3: TGTGCCAGCAGTACACAGAGTCGAGGCACCGGGGAGCTGTTTTTT.